Listed here are 9 T cell receptor beta chains from one sample, sequenced in a study of T cells in tuberculosis. Time point in this sample: new active TB diagnosis, blood taken before or within 7 days of starting treatment. Here immunoSEQ multiplex PCR was the method, and the copy in TCRdb shows in-frame clones only, minus some. The sample has 30,000 to 40,000 clones, approximately 95% seen once; the top ten hold roughly 4%. The sample here was PBMCs, taken at tuberculosis diagnosis. These receptors all stem from an adult with tuberculosis.

This clone was seen only once. The V gene is TRBV2, the J gene TRBJ2-7; D not resolved. CDR3 length equals 16 residues. Trimming shortened V by 6 bases and J by 3 bases, and 21 bases separated the two germline ends. Germline CDR1 is SNHLY and CDR2 is FYNNEI. The CDR3: CASSAQVASAGYEQYF. In DNA, the CDR3 is TGTGCCAGCAGCGCCCAAGTCGCTTCCGCAGGCTACGAGCAGTACTTC.

The chain combines TRBV30 with TRBJ2-6; 10 nucleotides align to TRBD1. V shed 0 bases and J 4 bases; nucleotides not matched to a gene: 18. Germline V gene lookup returns CDR1 GTSNPN and CDR2 SVGIG (reference sequence). CDR3 length: 21 residues. This chain's CDR3 is CAWSVGAFRRQGAWGANVLTF. The CDR3 DNA reads TGTGCCTGGAGTGTTGGGGCGTTCAGGAGACAGGGGGCATGGGGGGCCAACGTCCTGACTTTC.

The rearrangement links TRBV19 to TRBJ2-5, with D possibly TRBD2 on 7 matching bases. V gave up 3 bases and J gave up 0 bases, with 14 bases separating them. The CDR3 covers 16 residues. CDR1 is LNHDA, CDR2 SQIVND, per germline (reference sequence). The CDR3 DNA is TGTGCCAGTAGTATTAGGGGGGGACTGTACCAAGAGACCCAGTACTTC. Its protein product is CASSIRGGLYQETQYF.

The rearrangement uses TRBV5-1 and TRBJ2-7; the match to TRBD2 covers 12 bases. After removal of 4 bases from V and 4 bases from J, the junction contained 9 bases not matched to a gene. This CDR3 has 16 amino acids. Per germline, CDR1 SGHRS and CDR2 YFSETQ. The chain's CDR3 is CASSGRWTSGAYEQYF. CDR3 nucleotide sequence: TGCGCCAGCAGCGGGCGTTGGACTAGCGGGGCGTACGAGCAGTACTTC. The full variable domain, completed using reference TRBV5-1 and TRBJ2-7, is KAGVTQTPRYLIKTRGQQVTLSCSPISGHRSVSWYQQTPGQGLQFLFEYFSETQRNKGNFPGRFSGRQFSNSRSEMNVSTLELGDSALYLCASSGRWTSGAYEQYFGPGTRLTVT.

The CDR3 DNA reads TGCAGCTCCGGACAGGGGGAAACTGAAGCTTTCTTT. This gives the protein CSSGQGETEAFF. The chain couples TRBV29-1 to TRBJ1-1, with 10 bases fitting TRBD1. The V segment lost 8 bases and the J segment 5 bases; nucleotides outside the gene matches: 5. This CDR3 region has 12 residues. The germline gives CDR1 SQVTM, CDR2 ANQGSEA.

This chain uses TRBV6-5 with TRBJ1-2, with no clear D. CDR1 and CDR2 (germline): MNHEY, SVGAGI. CDR3 length equals 13 residues. Between the trimmed V and J ends, which lost 2 bases and 3 bases, there was a span of 7 bases. The CDR3 reads CASSYGLYYGYTF. CDR3 DNA: TGTGCCAGCAGTTACGGGCTTTACTATGGCTACACCTTC.

The V call is TRBV19, the J call TRBJ1-2, with TRBD1 identical over 7 bases. V lost 5 bases, J lost 5 bases, and 23 bases stayed unmatched. Germline CDR1 reads LNHDA; CDR2 reads SQIVND (reference sequence). The CDR3 is 19 residues long. Here the CDR3 DNA reads TGTGCCAGTAGTCTAGGTTTGCCCGGCAGGGGGGTCAGTAGATATGGCTACACCTTC. Translation: CASSLGLPGRGVSRYGYTF.

This chain links TRBV7-2 with TRBJ2-3; D is possibly TRBD1 (6 bases). V lost 1 base and J 2 bases, leaving 10 bases between the germline ends. This CDR3 is built from 15 residues. Germline V lookup: CDR1 SGHTA, CDR2 FQGNSA. In nucleotides, the CDR3 is TGTGCCAGCAGCTTAGGTGGGGGACACACAGATACGCAGTATTTT. This encodes CASSLGGGHTDTQYF.

This clone was detected once. This rearrangement joins TRBV6-4 to TRBJ2-2; D is ambiguous. The CDR3 has 14 amino acids. Deletions cut 0 bases from V and 4 bases from J, with 6 bases between. Germline CDR1 reads MRHNA; CDR2 reads SNTAGT. The CDR3 spells CASSDSSSTGELFF. DNA of the CDR3: TGTGCCAGCAGTGACTCTAGCAGCACCGGGGAGCTGTTTTTT.